This TCR beta chain is drawn from a study of PD-L1 blockade in urothelial cancer. Across the study: After treatment start, blood was analyzed at 3 weeks (second dose) and at 6 weeks. There were a median of around 140,000 T cells in blood samples. Points from the study as a whole: Survival was better when pretreatment blood TCR clonality fell below the median.

Comments on this clone: Its antigen remains unidentified.

Assay: immunoSEQ multiplex PCR; the TCRdb copy retains only in-frame clones and omits some. The sample gives some 50,000 clones, 88% of which show up once; around 4.2% is in the top ten. J gave up 0 bases and V 11 bases, and 15 bases lay outside the gene matches. The germline V gene encodes CDR1 MDHEN and CDR2 SYDVKM. The CDR3 consists of 17 residues. The TCR was taken from a man older than 75 with urothelial cancer. Sequencing was performed on PBMCs, taken around atezolizumab (anti-PD-L1) treatment. The chain has TRBV28 and TRBJ1-5; 8 bases fit TRBD1. This CDR3 reads CAVRGDRLSNSNQPQHF. In DNA, the CDR3 is TGTGCCGTTCGGGGGGACAGGCTTTCGAATAGCAATCAGCCCCAGCATTTT.